Described below is a single TCR beta chain sequence and its context. Its matching antigen is unknown. Primers included in the PCR were 60 Vbeta and 13 Jbeta primers. Assay used: immunoSEQ multiplex PCR; TCRdb lists only in-frame clones, some missing. This table holds 75,000 to 100,000 clones, roughly 70% found once. The CDR3 is made up of 13 amino acids. Germline CDR1 is SEHNR and CDR2 is FQNEAQ (reference sequence). After removal of 5 bases from V and 6 bases from J, the junction contained 2 bases not matched to a gene. Each donor's status was that of a healthy bone marrow donor. This specimen comes from a study of cytomegalovirus exposure and HLA in healthy donors. Study details: One earlier analysis, a look at 200 million or so T cells, found more than 100 million unique TCR beta sequences. Clustering assigned over 70% of the approximately 400 genotyped donors to the Caucasian-associated ancestry cluster.

Findings and caveats of the study: The Asian-associated ancestry cluster reportedly had fewer N-insertions than the approximately 630-donor mean in a later analysis.

The chain couples TRBV7-9 to TRBJ1-2, with 11 bases aligning to TRBD1. This clonotype was sampled from a male donor in good health and CMV-seronegative. Sequenced sample: PBMCs. CDR3 residues: CASSTDRGHGYTF. CDR3 in DNA: TGTGCCAGCAGCACGGACAGGGGGCATGGCTACACCTTC.